These T cell receptor beta chains were read from a single sample in a study of post-analysis software for immune sequencing data. From the PCR reads, TCRdb called clonotypes with MiXCR, one entry per CDR3 protein. The sample contains 150,000 to 200,000 distinct CDR3 sequences, roughly 40% of which appear only once. Sample: blood, taken after autologous hematopoietic stem cell transplantation. The receptor source for this set is a girl between 10 and 17 years old with multiple sclerosis. Both conserved end residues are part of each CDR3. The D gene is left open where the match is weak. Expanded clones get a size class; other rows say once, few or many, or leave the size out.

>TRBD2|TRBV29-1|TRBJ2-1|.
TGCAGCGTTGATGGGACTAGCGGGAGTAATGAGCAGTTCTTC
CSVDGTSGSNEQFF
>.|TRBV3-1|TRBJ2-7|.
TGTGCCAGCAGCCCCTGGACTAGCAGGGGGGCGGGCGAGCAGTACTTC
CASSPWTSRGAGEQYF
>TRBD1|TRBV27|TRBJ1-1|few
TGTGCCAGCAGTCTCGGACAGGACACTGAAGCTTTCTTT
CASSLGQDTEAFF
>TRBD1|TRBV20-1|TRBJ2-7|.
TGCAGTGCTATGGACAGGGCCTCCTCCTACGAGCAGTACTTC
CSAMDRASSYEQYF
>.|TRBV29-1|TRBJ2-5|many
TGCAGCGCCGCGGAGAGCGAACAAGAGACCCAGTACTTC
CSAAESEQETQYF
>.|TRBV29-1|TRBJ1-4|few
TGCAGCGTTGAAGTTTTGGGGGCTGGCGAAAAACTGTTTTTT
CSVEVLGAGEKLFF
>TRBD2|TRBV6-5|TRBJ2-3|few
TGTGCCAGCAGGGAACTAGCGGGTACGCAGTATTTT
CASRELAGTQYF
>TRBD2|TRBV20-1|TRBJ2-7|.
TGCAGTGCCCTTGGACGGGAGGGCTCCTACGAGCAGTACTTC
CSALGREGSYEQYF
>.|TRBV20-1|TRBJ1-2|.
TGCAGTGCTAGACCGCTTACAGGTTTAACCCCGTATGGCTACACCTTC
CSARPLTGLTPYGYTF
>TRBD1|TRBV7-9|TRBJ1-4|.
TGTGCCAGCAGCCCACCGGGACAGGGGCGTGAAAAACTGTTTTTT
CASSPPGQGREKLFF
>TRBD2|TRBV30|TRBJ2-3|.
TGTGCCTCGCACCCGGGAGGAGATACGCAGTATTTT
CASHPGGDTQYF
>TRBD1|TRBV7-9|TRBJ1-5|.
TGTGCCAGCAGCCAGACCGGGACAGGGGGCCGTCAGCCCCAGCATTTT
CASSQTGTGGRQPQHF
>.|TRBV21-1|TRBJ1-6|many
TGTGCCAGCAGCAAAGGACAAACAGGGCCTAATTCACCCCTCCACTTT
CASSKGQTGPNSPLHF
>TRBD1|TRBV7-9|TRBJ2-7|.
TGTCCCAGCGGACAGGGCATATGCTACGAGCAGTACTTC
CPSGQGICYEQYF
>TRBD1|TRBV6-2/TRBV6-3|TRBJ2-1|.
TGTGCCAGCAGTCCTCCCGCCGGGGGACAGGGTATTCGCAATGAGCAGTTCTTC
CASSPPAGGQGIRNEQFF
>.|TRBV5-1|TRBJ2-7|.
TGCGCCAGCAGCTTGGGCGCGGGGATGCTAACCTACGAGCAGTACTTC
CASSLGAGMLTYEQYF
>.|TRBV29-1|TRBJ1-2|few
TGCAGCGTTGAAGAAGAAAGACGGGGGCGAGAGTATGGCTACACCTTC
CSVEEERRGREYGYTF
>.|TRBV24-1|TRBJ1-2|.
TGTGCCACCAGTGATCCAAGGGGGTTCGCCTATGGCTACACCTTC
CATSDPRGFAYGYTF
>.|TRBV20-1|TRBJ2-3|.
TGCAGTGCAGAGGGACGGCGCAATACGCAGTATTTT
CSAEGRRNTQYF
>TRBD1|TRBV10-3|TRBJ2-7|few
TGTGCCATCAGTGACTTAGTCCCGGACAGGGCGCAGTACGAGCAGTACTTC
CAISDLVPDRAQYEQYF
>TRBD2|TRBV27|TRBJ2-1|few
TGTGCCAGCAGTCTCGCGTTAGCGGGAGGGGCTCGGTTCTTC
CASSLALAGGARFF
>TRBD1|TRBV12-3/TRBV12-4|TRBJ2-5|.
TGTGCCAGCTTGCAGGGGGCGCGAGAGACCCAGTACTTC
CASLQGARETQYF
>.|TRBV10-3|TRBJ2-7|.
TGTGCCATCAGTGTCGGGGGGCTGTACGAGCAGTACTTC
CAISVGGLYEQYF
>TRBD1|TRBV2|TRBJ2-7|.
TGTGCCAGCACCGAAGGGGGCAACGAGCAGTACTTC
CASTEGGNEQYF
>TRBD2|TRBV7-2|TRBJ2-7|few
TGTGCCAGCAGCCCCCGACCCCTGACTAGCGGGAGATCCTACGAGCAGTACTTC
CASSPRPLTSGRSYEQYF
>.|TRBV20-1|TRBJ2-5|.
TGCAGTGCTACGGGGACCCGTCAAGAGACCCAGTACTTC
CSATGTRQETQYF
>.|TRBV28|TRBJ1-2|few
TGTGCCAGCAGTTTAGTCGGCAGAAACTATGGCTACACCTTC
CASSLVGRNYGYTF
>TRBD2|TRBV7-6|TRBJ2-1|few
TGTGCCAGCAGCTTAGGTGAGGGACTAGTGATCCCAAATGAGCAGTTCTTC
CASSLGEGLVIPNEQFF
>.|TRBV7-2|TRBJ2-1|few
TGTGCCAGCAGCTTAGCGCTGGGGGAAGGGAGCTCCTACAATGAGCAGTTCTTC
CASSLALGEGSSYNEQFF
>.|TRBV7-2|TRBJ1-2|.
TGTGCCAGCAGCTTAGGGGGGCAAGTCTATGGCTACACCTTC
CASSLGGQVYGYTF
>TRBD2|TRBV7-8|TRBJ2-1|.
TGTGCCAGCAGCTTATTGGCGGGAGCGGTCAATGAGCAGTTCTTC
CASSLLAGAVNEQFF
>.|TRBV6-6|TRBJ2-5|few
TGTGCCAGCAGTTACCCGGACCGTCTGCGGGGCCGAGAGACCCAGTACTTC
CASSYPDRLRGRETQYF
>TRBD1|TRBV29-1|TRBJ2-5|few
TGCAGCGTTGAAGTGGGACAGGCATTCCAGGGGCAGTACTTC
CSVEVGQAFQGQYF
>.|TRBV2|TRBJ2-5|.
TGTGCCAGCCTCGCCGGGGTCGGGGAGACCCAGTACTTC
CASLAGVGETQYF
>.|TRBV20-1|TRBJ1-2|few
TGCAGTGCTAGACCGGGGGTTTCTCGCTACACCTTC
CSARPGVSRYTF
>.|TRBV5-6|TRBJ1-2|.
TGTACCAGCAAGATCCTGGTTGACTATGGCTACACCTTC
CTSKILVDYGYTF
>.|TRBV5-5|TRBJ2-1|few
TGTGCCAGCAGCTCCTCCCCGACGGTGGGCTGGGATGAGCAGTTCTTC
CASSSSPTVGWDEQFF
>.|TRBV7-9|TRBJ2-7|.
TGTGCCAGCAGCCACCGGGACCTCCCCTCCTACGAGCAGTACTTC
CASSHRDLPSYEQYF
>TRBD1|TRBV6-5|TRBJ2-1|few
TGTGCCAGCAGTTACTCGTTGGGACAGGGTACCGATGAGCAGTTCTTC
CASSYSLGQGTDEQFF
>.|TRBV12-3/TRBV12-4|TRBJ2-5|few
TGTGCCAGCACTAGTGGCCAAGAGACCCAGTACTTC
CASTSGQETQYF
>.|TRBV3-1|TRBJ2-5|few
TGTGCCAGCAGCCAAGATTCGGGGTTGTCTCGGTGGGGCCAAGAGACCCAGTACTTC
CASSQDSGLSRWGQETQYF
>TRBD2|TRBV24-1|TRBJ2-1|many
TGTGCCACCAGTGCCCAAGCGGGAGCCTACAATGAGCAGTTCTTC
CATSAQAGAYNEQFF
>.|TRBV12-3/TRBV12-4|TRBJ2-1|.
TGTGCCAGCAGCCCGGGGGGCCTAGCGGACTACAATGAGCAGTTCTTC
CASSPGGLADYNEQFF
>.|TRBV20-1|TRBJ2-1|many
TGCAGTGCTAGTGTGGCTAACTACGGGAATGAGCAGTTCTTC
CSASVANYGNEQFF
>TRBD2|TRBV12-3/TRBV12-4|TRBJ2-2|few
TGTGCCAGCAGACGAAGCGGGAGTGGGGAGCTGTTTTTT
CASRRSGSGELFF
>.|TRBV10-2|TRBJ2-7|many
TGCGCCAGCACGAGGAGGGGTCCCCCATACGAGCAGTACTTC
CASTRRGPPYEQYF